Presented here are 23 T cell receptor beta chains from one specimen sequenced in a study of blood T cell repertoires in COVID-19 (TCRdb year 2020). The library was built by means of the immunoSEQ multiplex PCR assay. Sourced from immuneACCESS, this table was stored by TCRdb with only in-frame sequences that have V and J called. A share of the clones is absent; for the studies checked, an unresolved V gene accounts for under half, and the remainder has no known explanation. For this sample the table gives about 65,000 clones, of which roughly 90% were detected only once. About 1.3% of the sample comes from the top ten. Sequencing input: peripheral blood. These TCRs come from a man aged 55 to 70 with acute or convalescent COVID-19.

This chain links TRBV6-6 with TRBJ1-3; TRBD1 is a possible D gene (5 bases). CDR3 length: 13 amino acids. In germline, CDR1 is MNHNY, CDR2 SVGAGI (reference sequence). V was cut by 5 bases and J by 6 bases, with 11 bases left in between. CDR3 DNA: TGTGCCAGCAGTGCCGGGACTCAAAACACCATATATTTT. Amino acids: CASSAGTQNTIYF.

The CDR3 sequence: CASSGQFNTEAFF. In nucleotides, the CDR3 is TGTGCCAGCTCGGGACAGTTTAACACTGAAGCTTTCTTT. The chain links TRBV11-3 to TRBJ1-1; 7 bases map to TRBD1. The germline V gene has CDR1 SGHNT and CDR2 YENEEA. The CDR3 is 13 amino acids. The V and J ends lost 8 bases and 2 bases, in that order; junction bases with no gene match: 5.

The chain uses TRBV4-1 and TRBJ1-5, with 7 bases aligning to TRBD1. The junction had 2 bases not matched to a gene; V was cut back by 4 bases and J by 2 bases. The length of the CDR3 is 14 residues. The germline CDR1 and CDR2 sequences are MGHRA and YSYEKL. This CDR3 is CASSRDRGNQPQHF. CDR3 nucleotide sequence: TGCGCCAGCAGCCGGGACAGAGGCAATCAGCCCCAGCATTTT.

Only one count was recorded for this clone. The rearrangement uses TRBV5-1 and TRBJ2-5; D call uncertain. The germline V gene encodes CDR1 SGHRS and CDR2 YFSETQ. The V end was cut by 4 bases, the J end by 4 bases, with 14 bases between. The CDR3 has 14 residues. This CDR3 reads CASSGLGVRETQYF. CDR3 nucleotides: TGCGCCAGCAGCGGTCTCGGAGTCCGAGAGACCCAGTACTTC.

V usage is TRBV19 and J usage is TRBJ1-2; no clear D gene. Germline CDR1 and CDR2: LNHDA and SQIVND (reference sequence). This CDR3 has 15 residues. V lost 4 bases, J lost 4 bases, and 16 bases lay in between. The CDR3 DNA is TGTGCCAGTAGTACCGACGAGGAATTAGGCTATGGCTACACCTTC. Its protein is CASSTDEELGYGYTF.

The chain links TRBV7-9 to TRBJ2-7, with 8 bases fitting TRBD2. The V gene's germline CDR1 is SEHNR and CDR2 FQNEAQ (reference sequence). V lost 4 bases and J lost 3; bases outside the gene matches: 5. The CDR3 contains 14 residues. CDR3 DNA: TGTGCCAGCAGCTCTGAGCGGGGGCACTACGAGCAGTACTTC. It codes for CASSSERGHYEQYF.

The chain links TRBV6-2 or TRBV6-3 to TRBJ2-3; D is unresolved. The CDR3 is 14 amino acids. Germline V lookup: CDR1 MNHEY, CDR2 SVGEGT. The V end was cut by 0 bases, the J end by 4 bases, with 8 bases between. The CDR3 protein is CASSYSSVADTQYF. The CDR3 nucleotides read TGTGCCAGCAGTTACTCCTCAGTGGCAGATACGCAGTATTTT.

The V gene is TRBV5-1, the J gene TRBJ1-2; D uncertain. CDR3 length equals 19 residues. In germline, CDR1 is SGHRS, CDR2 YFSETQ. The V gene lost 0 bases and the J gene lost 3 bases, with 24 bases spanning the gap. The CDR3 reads CASSLEAVVPKVLDYGYTF. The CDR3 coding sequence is TGCGCCAGCAGCTTGGAGGCGGTCGTTCCAAAAGTGTTAGACTATGGCTACACCTTC.

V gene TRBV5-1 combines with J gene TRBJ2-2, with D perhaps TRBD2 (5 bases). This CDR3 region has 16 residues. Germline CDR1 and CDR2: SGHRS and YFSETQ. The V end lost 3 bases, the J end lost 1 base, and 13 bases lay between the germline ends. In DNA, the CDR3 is TGCGCCAGCAGCTCCCTAAGGACTCTGAACACCGGGGAGCTGTTTTTT. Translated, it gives CASSSLRTLNTGELFF.

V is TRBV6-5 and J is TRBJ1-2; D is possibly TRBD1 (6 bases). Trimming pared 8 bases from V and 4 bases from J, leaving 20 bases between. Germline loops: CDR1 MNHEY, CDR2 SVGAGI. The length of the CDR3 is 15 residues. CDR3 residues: CASGSGTPLLYGYTF. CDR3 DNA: TGTGCCAGCGGTTCCGGGACACCGCTCCTCTATGGCTACACCTTC.

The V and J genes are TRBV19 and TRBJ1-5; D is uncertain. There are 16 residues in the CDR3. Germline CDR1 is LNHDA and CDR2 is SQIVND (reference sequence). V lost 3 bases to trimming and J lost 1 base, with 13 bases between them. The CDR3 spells CASSIRVVESNQPQHF. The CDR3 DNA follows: TGTGCCAGTAGTATCCGGGTGGTTGAAAGCAATCAGCCCCAGCATTTT. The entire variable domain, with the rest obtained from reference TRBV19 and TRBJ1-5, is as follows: DGGITQSPKYLFRKEGQNVTLSCEQNLNHDAMYWYRQDPGQGLRLIYYSQIVNDFQKGDIAEGYSVSREKKESFPLTVTSAQKNPTAFYLCASSIRVVESNQPQHFGDGTRLSIL.

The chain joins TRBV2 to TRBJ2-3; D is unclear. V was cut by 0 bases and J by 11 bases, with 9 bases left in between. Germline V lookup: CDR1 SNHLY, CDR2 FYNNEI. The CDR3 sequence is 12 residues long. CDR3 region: CASSEANEQQYF. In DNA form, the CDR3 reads TGTGCCAGCAGTGAAGCGAATGAGCAGCAGTATTTT.

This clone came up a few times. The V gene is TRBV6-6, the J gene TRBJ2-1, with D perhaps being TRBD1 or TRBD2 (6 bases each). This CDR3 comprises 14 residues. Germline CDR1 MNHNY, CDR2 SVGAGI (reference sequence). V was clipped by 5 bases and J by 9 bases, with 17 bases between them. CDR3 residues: CASSRTAVGGEQFF. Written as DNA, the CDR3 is TGTGCCAGCAGTCGGACAGCCGTCGGGGGTGAGCAGTTCTTC.

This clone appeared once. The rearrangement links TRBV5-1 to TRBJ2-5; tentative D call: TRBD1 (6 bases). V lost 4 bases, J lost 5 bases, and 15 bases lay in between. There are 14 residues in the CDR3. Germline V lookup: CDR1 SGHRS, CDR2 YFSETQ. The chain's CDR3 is CASSRRPGAETQYF. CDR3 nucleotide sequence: TGCGCCAGCAGCCGCCGTCCAGGGGCCGAGACCCAGTACTTC.

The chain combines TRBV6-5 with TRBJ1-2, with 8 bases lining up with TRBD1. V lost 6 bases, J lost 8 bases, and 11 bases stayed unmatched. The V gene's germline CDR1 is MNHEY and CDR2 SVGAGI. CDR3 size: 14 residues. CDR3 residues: CASRGTGDPRGYTF. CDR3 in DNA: TGTGCCAGCAGAGGGACAGGCGATCCTAGGGGCTACACCTTC.

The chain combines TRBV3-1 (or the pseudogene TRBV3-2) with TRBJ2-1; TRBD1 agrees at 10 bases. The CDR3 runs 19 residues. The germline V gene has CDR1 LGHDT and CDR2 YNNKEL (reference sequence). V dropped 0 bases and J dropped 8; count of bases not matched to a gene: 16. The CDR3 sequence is CASSQELFPTGGATDEQFF. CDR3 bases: TGTGCCAGCAGCCAAGAACTTTTCCCGACAGGGGGCGCAACAGATGAGCAGTTCTTC.

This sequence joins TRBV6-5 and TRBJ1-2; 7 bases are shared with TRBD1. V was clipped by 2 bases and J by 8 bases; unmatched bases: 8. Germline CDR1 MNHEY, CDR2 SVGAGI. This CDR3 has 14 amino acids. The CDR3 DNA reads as TGTGCCAGCAGTTACGCAGGGGGGTTGTGGGGCTACACCTTC. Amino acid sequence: CASSYAGGLWGYTF.

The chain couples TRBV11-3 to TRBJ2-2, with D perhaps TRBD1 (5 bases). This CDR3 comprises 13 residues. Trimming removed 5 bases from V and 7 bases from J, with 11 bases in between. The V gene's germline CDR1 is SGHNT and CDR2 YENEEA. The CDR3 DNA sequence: TGTGCCAGCAGCCCCGTAAGGGGCGGGGAGCTGTTTTTT. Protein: CASSPVRGGELFF. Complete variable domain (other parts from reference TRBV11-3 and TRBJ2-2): EAGVVQSPRYKIIEKKQPVAFWCNPISGHNTLYWYLQNLGQGPELLIRYENEEAVDDSQLPKDRFSAERLKGVDSTLKIQPAELGDSAVYLCASSPVRGGELFFGEGSRLTVL.

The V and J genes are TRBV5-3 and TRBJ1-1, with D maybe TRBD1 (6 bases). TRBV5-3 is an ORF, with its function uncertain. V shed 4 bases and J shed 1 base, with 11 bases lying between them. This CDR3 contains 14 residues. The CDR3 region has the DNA TGTGCCAGAAGCCTAGGACAGAAGAACACTGAAGCTTTCTTT. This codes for CARSLGQKNTEAFF.

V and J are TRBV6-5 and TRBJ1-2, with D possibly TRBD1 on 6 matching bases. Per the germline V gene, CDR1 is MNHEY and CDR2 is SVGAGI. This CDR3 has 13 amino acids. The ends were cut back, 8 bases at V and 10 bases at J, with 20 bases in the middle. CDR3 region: CASLEQGWPVYTF. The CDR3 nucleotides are TGTGCCAGCCTGGAACAGGGTTGGCCGGTCTACACCTTC.

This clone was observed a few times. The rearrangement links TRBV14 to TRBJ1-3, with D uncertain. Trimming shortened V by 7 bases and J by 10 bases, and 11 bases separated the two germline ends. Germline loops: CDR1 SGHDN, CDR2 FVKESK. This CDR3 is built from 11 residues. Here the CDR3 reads CASNGLGTIYF. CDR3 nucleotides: TGTGCCAGCAACGGACTAGGGACCATATATTTT.

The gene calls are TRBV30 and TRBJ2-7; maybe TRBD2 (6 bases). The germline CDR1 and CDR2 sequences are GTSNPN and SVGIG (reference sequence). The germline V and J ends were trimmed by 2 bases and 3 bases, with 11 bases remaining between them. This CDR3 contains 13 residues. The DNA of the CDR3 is TGTGCCTGGAGTCCTGGAGGGGTCTACGAGCAGTACTTC. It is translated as CAWSPGGVYEQYF. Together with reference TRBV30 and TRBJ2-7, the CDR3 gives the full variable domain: SQTIHQWPATLVQPVGSPLSLECTVEGTSNPNLYWYRQAAGRGLQLLFYSVGIGQISSEVPQNLSASRPQDRQFILSSKKLLLSDSGFYLCAWSPGGVYEQYFGPGTRLTVT.

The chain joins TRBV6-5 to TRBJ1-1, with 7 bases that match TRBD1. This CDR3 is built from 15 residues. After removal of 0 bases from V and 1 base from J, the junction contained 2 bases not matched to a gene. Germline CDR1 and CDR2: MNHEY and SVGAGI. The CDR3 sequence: CASSYSHRGNTEAFF. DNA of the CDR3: TGTGCCAGCAGTTACTCGCACAGGGGGAACACTGAAGCTTTCTTT.